This T cell receptor beta chain appears in the sequencing data of a study of beta chain features in type 1 diabetes. Whole-study findings and limits: Significant though moderate, a shortening of TCRB CDR3s appeared in all four CD4+ subsets of Type 1 diabetes patients.

The germline V gene encodes CDR1 SNHLY and CDR2 FYNNEI. V dropped 3 bases and J dropped 2 bases, with 10 bases sitting between them. The CDR3 sequence is 14 residues long. Expressed TCRB transcripts got sequenced, as all isolated RNA was reverse transcribed. Produced via immunoSEQ multiplex PCR; TCRdb's table is partial and in-frame only. This sample carries 150,000 to 200,000 clones, 6.5% to 9.5% of them seen once, and the ten largest clones take 0.94%. This clone was observed a few times. Its specificity is not known. The V call is TRBV2, the J call TRBJ2-5; D may be TRBD1 (5 bases). This TCR was recovered from a woman in her thirties or forties with type 1 diabetes. The specimen sequenced was central memory CD4+ T cells from blood. The CDR3 nucleotides are TGTGCCAGCAGTGAGACAGAGGCACAAGAGACCCAGTACTTC. Translated, it gives CASSETEAQETQYF.